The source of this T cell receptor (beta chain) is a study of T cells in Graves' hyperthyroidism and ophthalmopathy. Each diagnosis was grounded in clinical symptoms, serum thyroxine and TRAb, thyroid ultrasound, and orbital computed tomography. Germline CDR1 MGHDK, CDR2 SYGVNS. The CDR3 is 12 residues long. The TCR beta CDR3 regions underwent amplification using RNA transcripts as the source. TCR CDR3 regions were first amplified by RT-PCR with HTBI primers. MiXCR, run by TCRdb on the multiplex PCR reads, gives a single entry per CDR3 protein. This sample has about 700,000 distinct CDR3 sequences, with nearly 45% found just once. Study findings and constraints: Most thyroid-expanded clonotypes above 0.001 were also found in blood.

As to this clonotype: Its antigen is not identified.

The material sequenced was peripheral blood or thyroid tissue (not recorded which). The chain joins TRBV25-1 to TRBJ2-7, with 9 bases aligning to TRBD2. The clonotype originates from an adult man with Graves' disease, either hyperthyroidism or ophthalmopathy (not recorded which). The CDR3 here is CATVGGRDEQYF. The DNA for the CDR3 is TGTGCAACGGTTGGCGGGAGGGACGAGCAGTACTTC.